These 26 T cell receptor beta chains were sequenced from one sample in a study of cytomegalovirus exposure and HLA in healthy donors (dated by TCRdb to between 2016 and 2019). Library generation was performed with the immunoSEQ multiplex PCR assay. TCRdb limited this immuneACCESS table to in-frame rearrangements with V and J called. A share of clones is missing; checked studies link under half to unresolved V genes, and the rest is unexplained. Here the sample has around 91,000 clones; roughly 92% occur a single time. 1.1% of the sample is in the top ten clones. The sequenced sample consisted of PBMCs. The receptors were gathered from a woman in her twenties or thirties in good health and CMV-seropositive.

The CDR3: CASSRRGTGPSYNEQFF. DNA for the CDR3: TGTGCCAGCAGCAGGCGTGGGACAGGACCCTCCTACAATGAGCAGTTCTTC. The J gene is TRBJ2-1, the V gene TRBV7-2, with 8 nucleotides matching TRBD1. The CDR3 loop spans 17 amino acids. Trimming took 5 bases from V and 0 from J; bases not matched to a gene: 9. Looked up from germline, CDR1 is SGHTA and CDR2 is FQGNSA.

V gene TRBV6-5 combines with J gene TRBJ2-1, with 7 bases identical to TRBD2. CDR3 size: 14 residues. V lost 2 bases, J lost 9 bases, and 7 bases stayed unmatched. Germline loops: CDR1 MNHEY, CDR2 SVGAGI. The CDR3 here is CASSYGRERSEQFF. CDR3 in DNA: TGTGCCAGCAGTTACGGGCGGGAGCGCAGTGAGCAGTTCTTC.

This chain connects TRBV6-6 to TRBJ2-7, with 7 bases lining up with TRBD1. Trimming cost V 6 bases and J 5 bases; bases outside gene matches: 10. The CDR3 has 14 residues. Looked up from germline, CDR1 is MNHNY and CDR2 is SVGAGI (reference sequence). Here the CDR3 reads CASRRGQVLDEQYF. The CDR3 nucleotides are TGTGCCAGCAGGCGCGGACAGGTTCTGGACGAGCAGTACTTC.

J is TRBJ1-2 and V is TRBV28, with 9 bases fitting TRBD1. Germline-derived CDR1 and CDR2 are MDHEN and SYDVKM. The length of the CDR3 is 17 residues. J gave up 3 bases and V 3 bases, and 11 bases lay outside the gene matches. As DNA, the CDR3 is TGTGCCAGCAGTTTCTCCGGGACAGGGTTAGACTACTATGGCTACACCTTC. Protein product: CASSFSGTGLDYYGYTF.

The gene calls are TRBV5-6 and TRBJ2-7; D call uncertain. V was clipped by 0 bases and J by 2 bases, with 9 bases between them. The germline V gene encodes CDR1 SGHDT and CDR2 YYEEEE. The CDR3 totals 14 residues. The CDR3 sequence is CASSLVIPPYEQYF. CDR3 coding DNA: TGTGCCAGCAGCTTGGTTATTCCCCCCTACGAGCAGTACTTC.

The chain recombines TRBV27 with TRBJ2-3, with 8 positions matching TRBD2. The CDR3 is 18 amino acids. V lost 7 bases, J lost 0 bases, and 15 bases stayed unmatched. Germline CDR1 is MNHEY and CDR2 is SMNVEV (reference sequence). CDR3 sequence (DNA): TGTGCCAGCACCCACACTACCTTAGCGGGGCCGAGCACAGATACGCAGTATTTT. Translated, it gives CASTHTTLAGPSTDTQYF.

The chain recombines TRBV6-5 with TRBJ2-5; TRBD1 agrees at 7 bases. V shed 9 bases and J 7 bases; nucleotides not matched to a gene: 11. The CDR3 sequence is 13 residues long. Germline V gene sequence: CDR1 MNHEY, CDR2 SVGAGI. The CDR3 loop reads CASRDREIGTQYF. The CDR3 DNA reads TGTGCCAGTAGAGACAGGGAGATTGGGACCCAGTACTTC.

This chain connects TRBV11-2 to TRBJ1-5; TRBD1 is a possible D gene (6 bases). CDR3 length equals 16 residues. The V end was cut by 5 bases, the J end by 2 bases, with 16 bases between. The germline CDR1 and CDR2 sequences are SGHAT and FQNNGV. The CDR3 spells CASSLSRGTGNQPQHF. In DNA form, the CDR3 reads TGTGCCAGCAGCCTCAGCAGGGGAACGGGCAATCAGCCCCAGCATTTT.

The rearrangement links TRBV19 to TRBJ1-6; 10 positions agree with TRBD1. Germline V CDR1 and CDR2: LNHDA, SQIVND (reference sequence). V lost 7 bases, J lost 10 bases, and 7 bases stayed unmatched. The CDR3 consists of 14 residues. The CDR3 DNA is TGTGCCAGTACATCGGGACAGGGGCAATCACCCCTCCACTTT. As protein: CASTSGQGQSPLHF.

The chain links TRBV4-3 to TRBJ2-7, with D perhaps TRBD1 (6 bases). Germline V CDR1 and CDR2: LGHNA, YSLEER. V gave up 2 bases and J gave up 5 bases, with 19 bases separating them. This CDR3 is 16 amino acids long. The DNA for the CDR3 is TGCGCCAGCAGCCAAACCGGGACAAACTATGTTAACGAGCAGTACTTC. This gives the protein CASSQTGTNYVNEQYF.

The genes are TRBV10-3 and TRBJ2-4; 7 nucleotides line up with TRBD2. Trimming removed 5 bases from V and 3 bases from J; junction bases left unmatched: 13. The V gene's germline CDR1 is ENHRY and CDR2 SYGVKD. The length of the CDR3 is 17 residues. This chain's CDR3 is CAISQGGLADIKNIQYF. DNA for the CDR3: TGTGCCATCAGTCAGGGAGGTCTAGCGGATATCAAAAACATTCAGTACTTC.

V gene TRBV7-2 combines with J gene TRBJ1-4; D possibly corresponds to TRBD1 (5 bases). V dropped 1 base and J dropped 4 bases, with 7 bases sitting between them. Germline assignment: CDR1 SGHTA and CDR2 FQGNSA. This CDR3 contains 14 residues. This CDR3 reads CASSLGGGNEKLFF. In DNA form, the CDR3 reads TGTGCCAGCAGCTTAGGCGGGGGTAATGAAAAACTGTTTTTT.

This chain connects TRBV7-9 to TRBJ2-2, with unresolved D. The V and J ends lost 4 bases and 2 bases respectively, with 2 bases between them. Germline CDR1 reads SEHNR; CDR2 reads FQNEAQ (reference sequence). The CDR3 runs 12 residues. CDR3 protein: CASSSNTGELFF. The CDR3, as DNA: TGTGCCAGCAGCTCAAACACCGGGGAGCTGTTTTTT.

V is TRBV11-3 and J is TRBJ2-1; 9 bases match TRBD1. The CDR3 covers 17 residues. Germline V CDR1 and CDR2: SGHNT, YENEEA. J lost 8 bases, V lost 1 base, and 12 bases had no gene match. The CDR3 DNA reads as TGTGCCAGCAGCTTAGCTTTGGGAGGGACAGGGTGGGATGAGCAGTTCTTC. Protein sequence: CASSLALGGTGWDEQFF.

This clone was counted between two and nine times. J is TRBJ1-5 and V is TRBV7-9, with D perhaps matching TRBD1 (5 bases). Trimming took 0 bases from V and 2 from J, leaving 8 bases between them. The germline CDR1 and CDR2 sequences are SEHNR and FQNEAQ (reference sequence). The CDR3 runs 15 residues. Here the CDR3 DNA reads TGTGCCAGCAGCTTAGCGGGGGGACGCAATCAGCCCCAGCATTTT. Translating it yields CASSLAGGRNQPQHF. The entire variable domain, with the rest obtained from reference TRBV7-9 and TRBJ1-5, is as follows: DTGVSQNPRHKITKRGQNVTFRCDPISEHNRLYWYRQTLGQGPEFLTYFQNEAQLEKSRLLSDRFSAERPKGSFSTLEIQRTEQGDSAMYLCASSLAGGRNQPQHFGDGTRLSIL.

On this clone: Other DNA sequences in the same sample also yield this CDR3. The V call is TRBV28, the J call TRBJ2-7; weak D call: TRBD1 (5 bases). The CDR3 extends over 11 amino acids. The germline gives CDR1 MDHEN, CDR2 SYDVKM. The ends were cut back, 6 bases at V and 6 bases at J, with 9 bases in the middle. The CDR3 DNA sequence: TGTGCCAGCAGCCTAAGGGGCGAGCAGTACTTC. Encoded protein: CASSLRGEQYF. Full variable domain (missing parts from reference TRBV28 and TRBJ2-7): DVKVTQSSRYLVKRTGEKVFLECVQDMDHENMFWYRQDPGLGLRLIYFSYDVKMKEKGDIPEGYSVSREKKERFSLILESASTNQTSMYLCASSLRGEQYFGPGTRLTVT.

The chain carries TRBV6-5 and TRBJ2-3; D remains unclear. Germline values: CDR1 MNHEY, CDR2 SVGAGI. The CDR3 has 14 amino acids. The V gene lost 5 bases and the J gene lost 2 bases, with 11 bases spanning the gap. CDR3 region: CASSTNTFTDTQYF. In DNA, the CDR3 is TGTGCCAGCAGTACCAACACCTTCACAGATACGCAGTATTTT.

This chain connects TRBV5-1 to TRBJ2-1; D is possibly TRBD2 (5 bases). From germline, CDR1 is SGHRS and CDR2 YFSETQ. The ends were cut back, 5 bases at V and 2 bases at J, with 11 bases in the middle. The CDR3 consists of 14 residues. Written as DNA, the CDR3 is TGCGCCAGCAGGGAGTTACTAGCCTACAATGAGCAGTTCTTC. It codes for CASRELLAYNEQFF.

This CDR3 is CASSPSGRAYNEQFF. The CDR3 coding sequence is TGTGCCAGCAGCCCTAGCGGGAGGGCATACAATGAGCAGTTCTTC. This chain connects TRBV7-9 to TRBJ2-1, with TRBD2 matching 12 bases. The CDR3 is made up of 15 amino acids. CDR1 SEHNR and CDR2 FQNEAQ come from the germline V gene (reference sequence). V lost 5 bases and J lost 4; bases outside the gene matches: 3.

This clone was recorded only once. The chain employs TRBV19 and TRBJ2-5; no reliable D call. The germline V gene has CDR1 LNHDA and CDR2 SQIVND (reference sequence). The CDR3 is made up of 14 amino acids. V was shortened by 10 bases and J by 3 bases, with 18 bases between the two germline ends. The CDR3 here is CATADIYREETQYF. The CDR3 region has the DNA TGTGCCACTGCTGACATTTACCGAGAAGAGACCCAGTACTTC.

CDR3 bases: TGTGCCAGCACCCCGCCGGGACAGGGGTATGGAAACACCATATATTTT. This codes for CASTPPGQGYGNTIYF. J is TRBJ1-3 and V is TRBV28; 10 bases line up with TRBD1. The V gene end was trimmed by 7 bases and the J gene end by 3 bases; junction bases not matched to a gene: 9. The CDR3 spans 16 residues. Germline CDR1 is MDHEN and CDR2 is SYDVKM.

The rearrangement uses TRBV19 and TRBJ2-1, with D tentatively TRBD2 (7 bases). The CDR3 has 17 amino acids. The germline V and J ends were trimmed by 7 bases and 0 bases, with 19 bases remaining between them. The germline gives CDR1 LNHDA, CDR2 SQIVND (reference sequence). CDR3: CASTRRGGGGSYNEQFF. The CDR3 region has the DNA TGTGCCAGTACCAGAAGGGGGGGAGGGGGCTCCTACAATGAGCAGTTCTTC. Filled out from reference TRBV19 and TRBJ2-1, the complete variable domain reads DGGITQSPKYLFRKEGQNVTLSCEQNLNHDAMYWYRQDPGQGLRLIYYSQIVNDFQKGDIAEGYSVSREKKESFPLTVTSAQKNPTAFYLCASTRRGGGGSYNEQFFGPGTRLTVL.

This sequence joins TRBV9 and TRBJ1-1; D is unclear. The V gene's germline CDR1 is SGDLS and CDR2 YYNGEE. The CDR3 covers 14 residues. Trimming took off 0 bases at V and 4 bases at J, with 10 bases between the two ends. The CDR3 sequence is CASSVGPRGTEAFF. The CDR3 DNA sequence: TGTGCCAGCAGCGTAGGGCCCCGGGGCACTGAAGCTTTCTTT.

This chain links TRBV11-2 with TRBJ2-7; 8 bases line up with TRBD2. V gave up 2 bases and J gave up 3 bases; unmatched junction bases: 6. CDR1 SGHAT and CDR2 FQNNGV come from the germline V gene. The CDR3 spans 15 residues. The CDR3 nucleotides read TGTGCCAGCAGCTTATCGAGTAGCGGGATCTACGAGCAGTACTTC. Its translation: CASSLSSSGIYEQYF.

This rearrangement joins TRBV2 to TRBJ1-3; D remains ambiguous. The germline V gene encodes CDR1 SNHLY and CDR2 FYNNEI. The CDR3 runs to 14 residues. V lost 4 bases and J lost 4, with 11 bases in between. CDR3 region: CASSGGQRGNTIYF. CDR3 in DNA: TGTGCCAGCAGTGGCGGGCAGCGAGGAAACACCATATATTTT.

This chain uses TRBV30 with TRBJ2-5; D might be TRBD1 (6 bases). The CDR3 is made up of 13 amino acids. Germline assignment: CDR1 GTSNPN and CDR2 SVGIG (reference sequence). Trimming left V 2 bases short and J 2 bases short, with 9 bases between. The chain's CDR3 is CAWSWTDQETQYF. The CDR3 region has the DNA TGTGCCTGGAGTTGGACAGATCAAGAGACCCAGTACTTC.